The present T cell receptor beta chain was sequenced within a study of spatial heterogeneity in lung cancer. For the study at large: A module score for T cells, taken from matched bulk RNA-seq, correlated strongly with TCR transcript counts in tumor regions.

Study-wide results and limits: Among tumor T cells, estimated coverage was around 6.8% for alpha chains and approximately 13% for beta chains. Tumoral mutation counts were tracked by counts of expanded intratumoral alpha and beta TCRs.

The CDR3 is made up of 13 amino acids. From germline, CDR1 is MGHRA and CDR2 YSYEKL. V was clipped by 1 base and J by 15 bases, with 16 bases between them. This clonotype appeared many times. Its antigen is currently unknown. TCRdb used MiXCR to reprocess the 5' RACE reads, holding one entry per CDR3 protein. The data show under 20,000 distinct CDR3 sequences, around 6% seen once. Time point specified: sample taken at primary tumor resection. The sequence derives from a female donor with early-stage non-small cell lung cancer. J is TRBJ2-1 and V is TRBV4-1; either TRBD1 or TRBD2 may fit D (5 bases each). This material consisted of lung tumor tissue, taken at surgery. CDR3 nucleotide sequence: TGCGCCAGCAGCCAAGCCCGGGACCACCGGCGGTTCTTC. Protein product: CASSQARDHRRFF.